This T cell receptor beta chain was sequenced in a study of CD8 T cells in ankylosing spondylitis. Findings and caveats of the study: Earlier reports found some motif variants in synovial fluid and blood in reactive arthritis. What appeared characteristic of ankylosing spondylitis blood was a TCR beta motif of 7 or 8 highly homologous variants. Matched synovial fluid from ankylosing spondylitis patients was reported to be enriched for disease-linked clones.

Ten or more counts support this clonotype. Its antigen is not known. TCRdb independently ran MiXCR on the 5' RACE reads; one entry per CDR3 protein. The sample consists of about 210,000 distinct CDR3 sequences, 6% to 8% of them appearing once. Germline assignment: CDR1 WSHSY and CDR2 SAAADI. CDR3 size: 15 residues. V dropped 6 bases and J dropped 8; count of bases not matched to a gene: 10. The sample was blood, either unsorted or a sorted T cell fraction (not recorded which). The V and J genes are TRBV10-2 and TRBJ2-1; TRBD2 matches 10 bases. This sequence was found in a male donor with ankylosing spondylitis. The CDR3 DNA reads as TGCGCCAGCAGCCATGGACTAGCGGAGGGGTATGAGCAGTTCTTC. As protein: CASSHGLAEGYEQFF.